This T cell receptor (beta chain) was retrieved from a study of T-cell memory formation after mild COVID-19. After 5'RACE with constant-segment primers, TCR alpha and TCR beta cDNA libraries carrying sample barcodes and UMIs were obtained. From the 5' RACE reads, TCRdb called clonotypes with MiXCR, one entry per CDR3 protein. The table records hundreds of thousands of distinct CDR3 sequences, approximately 18% of them present only once. This clonotype turned up a few times. V lost 3 bases and J lost 7, with 25 bases in between. The CDR3 consists of 18 residues. CDR1 is MGHRA and CDR2 is YSYEKL in the germline V gene.

This receptor was obtained from a man aged 18 to 29 who had mild COVID-19 (a few samples of this study predate the infection). Cell type and time point are not known. This rearrangement joins TRBV4-1 to TRBJ1-5; a weak D match, TRBD1 (6 bases). Sequenced input: PBMCs or a T cell subset sorted from them (not recorded which). The DNA of the CDR3 is TGCGCCAGCAGCCATGCCTGGGACGCTTCGGGGGGCCGGCAGCCCCAGCATTTT. Encoded protein: CASSHAWDASGGRQPQHF.